This T cell receptor (beta chain) was profiled in a study of T-cell reconstitution after alpha-beta-depleted transplantation in children. A remark on this clonotype: At one boundary the junction diverges from the germline segment, which might be a read error.

Unique molecular identifiers featured in how the TCRbeta library was prepared. TCRdb recomputed calls from the PCR reads with MiXCR, one row per CDR3 protein. In the table there are 500,000 or so distinct CDR3 sequences, 30% to 35% of which are singletons. The germline gives CDR1 SGHRS, CDR2 YFSETQ. The CDR3 has 15 residues. Sequencing was performed on PBMCs from the stem cell graft donor, taken from the stem cell graft. This TCR was sampled from a human donor who donated a stem cell graft to a child with aplastic anemia. This chain links TRBV5-1 with TRBJ1-1; weak D call: TRBD1 (6 bases). CDR3 residues: CASTRGERGNTQAFF. CDR3 sequence (DNA): TGCGCCAGCACAAGGGGGGAAAGGGGGAACACTCAAGCTTTCTTT.